This T cell receptor (beta chain) was recovered during a study of OX40 agonist ivuxolimab in advanced cancers. About the study: The patients got ivuxolimab, which is an agonistic anti-OX40 (CD134) antibody. Whole-study results and caveats: The antigens recognized by the expanded peripheral T cells, that is their antigen specificity, were not determined.

This CDR3 spans 14 amino acids. The germline CDR1 and CDR2 sequences are KGHSH and LQKENI. Trimming removed 3 bases at V and 2 bases at J, with 11 bases between. Method: immunoSEQ multiplex PCR; TCRdb's copy keeps in-frame clones and lacks some. The table lists about 69,000 clones, over 60% of them singletons. On this clone: Its antigen is not identified.

Source: CD4+ or CD8+ T cells sorted from blood, taken in a trial of the OX40 agonist ivuxolimab. The sequence derives from an adult with an advanced solid tumor such as melanoma, head and neck, liver or kidney cancer. The chain combines TRBV18 with TRBJ2-7; no clear D. The CDR3 here is CASSPLGLTYEQYF. The CDR3 DNA sequence: TGTGCCAGCTCACCGCTGGGGTTAACCTACGAGCAGTACTTC.